Listed here is a single T cell receptor beta chain. What it recognizes is unknown. One junction end does not reproduce the germline sequence, and a read error may be involved. This entry belongs to a study of blood T cells in healthy people across ages. All donors came from Russia, were Caucasian and healthy, and spanned ages about 6 to 95. General study findings and limits: Both naive CD4+ cell counts and diversity were greater in long-lived donors than in aged donors.

With a J-beta primer mix and a sample-barcoded 5' primer, a second PCR ran roughly 6 to 12 cycles. TCRdb analysed the 5' RACE reads with MiXCR anew, one entry per CDR3 protein. The data show more than 800,000 distinct CDR3 sequences, over 35% seen once. The CDR3 spans 15 residues. The V gene's germline CDR1 is SGHAT and CDR2 FQNNGV. Sequencing was carried out using blood. The chain employs TRBV11-2 and TRBJ1-2, with 8 bases lining up with TRBD1. The sequence was obtained from a woman aged 55-69 years in good health. The CDR3 sequence: CASSLDIGTGYGYTF. The CDR3 DNA follows: TGTGCCAGCAGCTTAGATATCGGGACAGGCTATGGCTACACTTTC.